The sequence of this T cell receptor beta chain was determined in a study of early T cells in non-severe SARS-CoV-2 infection. Germline CDR1 and CDR2: MNHEY and SVGAGI. The CDR3 spans 13 residues. Trimming cost V 5 bases and J 8 bases, with 13 bases left between them. With respect to this clonotype: Antigen specificity is unknown.

TCRdb redid the calling of the 5' RACE reads with MiXCR, one entry per CDR3 protein. The data contain tens of thousands of distinct CDR3 sequences, around 10% of them seen just once; the ten biggest clones take up roughly 4.3%. Study findings and constraints: In VDJdb matching, anti-spike CD8 responses were favored while private and CD4 specificities went missing.

This TCR was sampled from an adult who was a healthcare worker with PCR-confirmed SARS-CoV-2 infection or an uninfected control (not recorded which). Sample: whole blood. J is TRBJ1-5 and V is TRBV6-5, with D uncertain. CDR3 region: CASSPRVTEPQHF. CDR3 sequence (DNA): TGTGCCAGCAGTCCCCGGGTAACAGAGCCCCAGCATTTT.